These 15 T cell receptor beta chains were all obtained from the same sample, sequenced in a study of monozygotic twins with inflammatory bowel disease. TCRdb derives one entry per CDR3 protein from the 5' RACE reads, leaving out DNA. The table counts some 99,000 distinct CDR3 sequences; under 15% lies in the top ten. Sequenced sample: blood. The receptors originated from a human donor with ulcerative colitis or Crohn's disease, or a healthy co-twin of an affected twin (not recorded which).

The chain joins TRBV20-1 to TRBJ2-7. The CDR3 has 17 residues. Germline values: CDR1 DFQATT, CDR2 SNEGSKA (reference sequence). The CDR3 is CSARDRLGGRSSYEQYF.

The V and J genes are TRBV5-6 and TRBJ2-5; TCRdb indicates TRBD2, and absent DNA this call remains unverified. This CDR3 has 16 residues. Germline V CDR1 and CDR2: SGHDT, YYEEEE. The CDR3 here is CASSLGAGGPGETQYF.

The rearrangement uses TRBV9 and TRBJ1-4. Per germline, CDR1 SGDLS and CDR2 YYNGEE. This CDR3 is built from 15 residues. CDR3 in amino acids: CASSISVGESEKLFF. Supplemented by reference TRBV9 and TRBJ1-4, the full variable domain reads DSGVTQTPKHLITATGQRVTLRCSPRSGDLSVYWYQQSLDQGLQFLIQYYNGEERAKGNILERFSAQQFPDLHSELNLSSLELGDSALYFCASSISVGESEKLFFGSGTQLSVL.

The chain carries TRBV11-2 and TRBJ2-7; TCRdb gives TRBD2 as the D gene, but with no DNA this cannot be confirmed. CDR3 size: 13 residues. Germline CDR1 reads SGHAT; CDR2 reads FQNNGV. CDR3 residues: CASSGGLDYEQYF.

The CDR3 reads CASSPWGQYGYTF. The V and J genes are TRBV6-5 and TRBJ1-2; TCRdb reports TRBD1, a call that lacks DNA to check it against. The CDR3 is 13 amino acids. CDR1 MNHEY and CDR2 SVGAGI come from the germline V gene.

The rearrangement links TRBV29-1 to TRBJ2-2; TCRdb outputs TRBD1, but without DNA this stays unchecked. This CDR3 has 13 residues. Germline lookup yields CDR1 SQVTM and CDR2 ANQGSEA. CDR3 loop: CSVLDRDTGELFF.

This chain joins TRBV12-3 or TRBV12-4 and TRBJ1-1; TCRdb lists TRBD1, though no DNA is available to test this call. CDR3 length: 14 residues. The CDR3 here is CASSWGQGYTEAFF.

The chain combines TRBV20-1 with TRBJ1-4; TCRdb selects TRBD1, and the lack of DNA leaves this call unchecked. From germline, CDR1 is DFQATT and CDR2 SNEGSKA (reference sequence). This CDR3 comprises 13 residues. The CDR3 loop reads CSANRVPNEKLFF.

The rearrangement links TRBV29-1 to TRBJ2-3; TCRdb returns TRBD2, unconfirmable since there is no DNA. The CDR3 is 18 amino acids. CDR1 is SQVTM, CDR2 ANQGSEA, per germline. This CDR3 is CSVSGLAGGYGGTDTQYF.

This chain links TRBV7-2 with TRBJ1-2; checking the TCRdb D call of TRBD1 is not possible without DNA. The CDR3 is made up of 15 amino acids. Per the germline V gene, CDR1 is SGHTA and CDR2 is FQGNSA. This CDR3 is CASSDRVSPGYGYTF.

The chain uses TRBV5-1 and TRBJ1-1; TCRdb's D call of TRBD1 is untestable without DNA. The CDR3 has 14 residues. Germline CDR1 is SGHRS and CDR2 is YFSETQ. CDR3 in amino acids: CASSLGGRGTEAFF.

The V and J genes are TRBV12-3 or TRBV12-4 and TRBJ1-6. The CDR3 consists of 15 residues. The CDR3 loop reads CASSQGEGYNSPLHF.

The CDR3 here is CSAIDRANTEAFF. This chain joins TRBV20-1 and TRBJ1-1; the D call from TCRdb, TRBD1, cannot be confirmed without DNA. The germline CDR1 and CDR2 sequences are DFQATT and SNEGSKA (reference sequence). There are 13 residues in the CDR3.

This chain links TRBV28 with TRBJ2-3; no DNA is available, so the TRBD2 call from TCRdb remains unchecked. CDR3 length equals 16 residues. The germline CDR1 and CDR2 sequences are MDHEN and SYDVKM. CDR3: CASSPDSGGKTDTQYF.

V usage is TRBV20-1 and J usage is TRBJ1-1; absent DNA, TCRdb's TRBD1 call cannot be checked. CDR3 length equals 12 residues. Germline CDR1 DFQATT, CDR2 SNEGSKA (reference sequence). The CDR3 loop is CSAGNRATEAFF.